This T cell receptor beta chain appears in the sequencing data of a study of vaccination and CD4 T cells after COVID-19. Across the whole study: Post-diagnosis, post-COVID samples were collected after a median 101 days, ranging 35 to 161. Cells received overlapping spike peptides from SARS-CoV-2, HCoV-NL63, HCoV-OC43 and HCoV-229E as stimulation.

This clonotype was recorded once. As yet, its antigen is unknown. As for treatment: approximately 9-day PBMC culture with coronavirus spike peptide pools or control peptides (ViraFEST assay). This CDR3 is built from 22 residues. Looked up from germline, CDR1 is MNHNS and CDR2 is SASEGT. The J segment lost 0 bases and the V segment lost 4 bases, leaving 20 bases of the junction unmatched. Cultured CD4+ T-cell DNA underwent Oncomine TCR Beta short-read sequencing. Scientists extracted genomic DNA from CD4+ T cells grown in culture. MiXCR, run by TCRdb on the PCR reads, gives a single entry per CDR3 protein. The profile covers around 20,000 distinct CDR3 sequences, with around 47% appearing a single time and approximately 26% taken by the ten largest.

The chain uses TRBV6-1 and TRBJ1-5; TRBD1 agrees at 11 bases. The material was CD4+ T cells from blood, cultured in vitro, obtained before SARS-CoV-2 vaccination. This receptor was identified in a human donor who had recovered from COVID-19. CDR3 DNA: TGTGCCAGCAGTGGCCCGGGACAGGGGGGTGGAAGTTCCCCCCATAGCAATCAGCCCCAGCATTTT. Residues: CASSGPGQGGGSSPHSNQPQHF.